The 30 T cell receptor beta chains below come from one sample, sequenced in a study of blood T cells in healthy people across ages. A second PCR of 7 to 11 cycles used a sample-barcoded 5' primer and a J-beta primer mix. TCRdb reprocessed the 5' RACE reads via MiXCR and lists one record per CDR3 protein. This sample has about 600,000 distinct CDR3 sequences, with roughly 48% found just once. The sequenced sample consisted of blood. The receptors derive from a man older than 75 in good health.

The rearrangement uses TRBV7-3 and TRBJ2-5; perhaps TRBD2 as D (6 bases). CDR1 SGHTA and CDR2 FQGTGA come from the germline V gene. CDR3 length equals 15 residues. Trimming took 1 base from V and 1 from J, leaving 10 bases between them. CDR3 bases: TGTGCCAGCAGCTTAAACGGGGGATCCCAAGAGACCCAGTACTTC. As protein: CASSLNGGSQETQYF. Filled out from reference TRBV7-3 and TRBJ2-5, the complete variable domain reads GAGVSQTPSNKVTEKGKYVELRCDPISGHTALYWYRQSLGQGPEFLIYFQGTGAADDSGLPNDRFFAVRPEGSVSTLKIQRTERGDSAVYLCASSLNGGSQETQYFGPGTRLLVL.

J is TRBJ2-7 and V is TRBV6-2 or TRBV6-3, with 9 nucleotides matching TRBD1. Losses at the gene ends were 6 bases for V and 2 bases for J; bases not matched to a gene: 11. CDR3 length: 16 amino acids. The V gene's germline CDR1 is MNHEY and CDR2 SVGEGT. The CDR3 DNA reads TGTGCCAGCAGAACACCCGGGACAGGGATTACCTACGAGCAGTACTTC. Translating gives CASRTPGTGITYEQYF.

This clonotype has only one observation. The CDR3 loop is CAIRPTGYQETQYF. CDR3 DNA: TGTGCCATCAGGCCTACAGGCTACCAAGAGACCCAGTACTTC. This sequence joins TRBV10-3 and TRBJ2-5; TRBD1 might be the D (5 bases). Trimming took off 6 bases at V and 0 bases at J, with 11 bases between the two ends. CDR1 and CDR2 from the germline V gene are ENHRY and SYGVKD. The CDR3 consists of 14 residues.

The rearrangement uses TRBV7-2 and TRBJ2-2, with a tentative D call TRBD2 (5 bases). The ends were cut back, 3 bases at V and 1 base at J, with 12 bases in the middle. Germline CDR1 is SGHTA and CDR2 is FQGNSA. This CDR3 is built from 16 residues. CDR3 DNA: TGTGCCAGCAGCTTGAAGACGGGAATGAACACCGGGGAGCTGTTTTTT. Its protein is CASSLKTGMNTGELFF.

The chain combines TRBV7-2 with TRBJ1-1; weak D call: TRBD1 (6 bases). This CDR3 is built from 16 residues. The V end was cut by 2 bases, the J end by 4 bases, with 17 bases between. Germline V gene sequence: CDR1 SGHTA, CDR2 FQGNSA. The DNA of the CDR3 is TGTGCCAGCAGCTTACCGACCTCAGGGGTTGGCACTGAAGCTTTCTTT. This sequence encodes CASSLPTSGVGTEAFF.

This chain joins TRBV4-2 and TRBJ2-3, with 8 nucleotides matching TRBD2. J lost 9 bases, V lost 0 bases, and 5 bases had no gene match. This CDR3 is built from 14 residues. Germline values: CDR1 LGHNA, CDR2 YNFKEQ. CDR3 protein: CASSQEGLGRTQYF. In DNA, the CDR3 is TGTGCCAGCAGCCAAGAGGGACTAGGTAGAACGCAGTATTTT.

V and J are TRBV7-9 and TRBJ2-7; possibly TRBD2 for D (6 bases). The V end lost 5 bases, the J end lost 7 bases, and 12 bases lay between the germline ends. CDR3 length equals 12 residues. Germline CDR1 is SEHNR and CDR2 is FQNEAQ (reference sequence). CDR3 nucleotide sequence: TGTGCCAGCAGCCGGGACTTTCAAGAGCAGTACTTC. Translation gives CASSRDFQEQYF.

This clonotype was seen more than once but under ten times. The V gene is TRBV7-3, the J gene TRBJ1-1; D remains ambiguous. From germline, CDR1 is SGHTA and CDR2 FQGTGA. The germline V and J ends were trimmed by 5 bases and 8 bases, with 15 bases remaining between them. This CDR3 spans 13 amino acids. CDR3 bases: TGTGCCAGCAGCCCCTCCGCAAACGGCGAAGCTTTCTTT. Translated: CASSPSANGEAFF.

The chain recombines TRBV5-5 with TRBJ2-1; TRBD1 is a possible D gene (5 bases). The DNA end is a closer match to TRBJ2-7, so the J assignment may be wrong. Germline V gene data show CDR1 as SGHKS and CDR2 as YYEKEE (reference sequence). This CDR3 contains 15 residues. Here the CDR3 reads CASSLQESSYNEQYF. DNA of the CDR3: TGTGCCAGCAGCTTACAGGAAAGCTCCTACAATGAGCAGTACTTC.

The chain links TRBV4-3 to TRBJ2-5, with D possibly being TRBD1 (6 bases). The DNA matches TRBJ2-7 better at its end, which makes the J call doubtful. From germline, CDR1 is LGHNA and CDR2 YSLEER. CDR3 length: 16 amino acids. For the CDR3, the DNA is TGCGCCAGCAGCCAAGATTACGCACAGGACAGCTACGAGCAGTACTTC. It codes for CASSQDYAQDSYEQYF.

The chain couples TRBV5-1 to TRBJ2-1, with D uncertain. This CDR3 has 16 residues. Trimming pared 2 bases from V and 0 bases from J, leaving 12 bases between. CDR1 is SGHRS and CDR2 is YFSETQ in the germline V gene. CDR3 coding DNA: TGCGCCAGCAGCTTCAGTGCCTTCAGCTCCTACAATGAGCAGTTCTTC. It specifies CASSFSAFSSYNEQFF.

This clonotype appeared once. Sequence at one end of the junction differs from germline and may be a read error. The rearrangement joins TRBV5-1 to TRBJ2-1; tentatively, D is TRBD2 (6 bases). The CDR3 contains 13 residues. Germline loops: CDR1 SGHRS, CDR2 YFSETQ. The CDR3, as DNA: TGCACCAGCAGCTTCGGGGGAGAGAATGAACAGTTCTTC. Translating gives CTSSFGGENEQFF.

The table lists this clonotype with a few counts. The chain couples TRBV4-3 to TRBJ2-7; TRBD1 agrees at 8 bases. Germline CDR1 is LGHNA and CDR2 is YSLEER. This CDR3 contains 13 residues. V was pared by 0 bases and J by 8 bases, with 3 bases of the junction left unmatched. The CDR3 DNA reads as TGCGCCAGCAGCCAAGAAACAGGGGGGAAGCAGTACTTC. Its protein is CASSQETGGKQYF.

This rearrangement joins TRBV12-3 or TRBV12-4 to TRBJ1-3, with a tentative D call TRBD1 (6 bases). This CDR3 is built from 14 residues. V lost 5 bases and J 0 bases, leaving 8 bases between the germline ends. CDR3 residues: CASSKDSSGNTIYF. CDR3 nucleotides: TGTGCCAGCAGTAAGGACAGCTCTGGAAACACCATATATTTT.

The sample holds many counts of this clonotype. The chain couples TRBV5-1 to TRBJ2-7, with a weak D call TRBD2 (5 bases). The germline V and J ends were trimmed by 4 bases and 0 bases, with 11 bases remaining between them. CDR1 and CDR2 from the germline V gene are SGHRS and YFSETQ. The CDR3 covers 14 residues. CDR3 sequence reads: CASSGGRSSYEQYF. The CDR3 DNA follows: TGCGCCAGCAGCGGAGGCCGTAGCTCCTACGAGCAGTACTTC.

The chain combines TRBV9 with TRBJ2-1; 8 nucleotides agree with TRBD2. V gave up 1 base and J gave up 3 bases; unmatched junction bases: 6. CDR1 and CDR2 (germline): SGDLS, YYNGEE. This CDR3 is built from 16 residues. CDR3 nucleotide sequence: TGTGCCAGCAGCGTATCGGGGCGGGGGGACTACAATGAGCAGTTCTTC. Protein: CASSVSGRGDYNEQFF.

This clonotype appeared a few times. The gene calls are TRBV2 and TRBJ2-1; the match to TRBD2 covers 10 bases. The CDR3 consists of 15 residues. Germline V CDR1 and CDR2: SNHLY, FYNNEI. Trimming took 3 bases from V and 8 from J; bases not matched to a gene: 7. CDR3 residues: CASSDVSGGRDEQFF. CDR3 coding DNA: TGTGCCAGCAGTGATGTTAGCGGGGGGCGCGATGAGCAGTTCTTC.

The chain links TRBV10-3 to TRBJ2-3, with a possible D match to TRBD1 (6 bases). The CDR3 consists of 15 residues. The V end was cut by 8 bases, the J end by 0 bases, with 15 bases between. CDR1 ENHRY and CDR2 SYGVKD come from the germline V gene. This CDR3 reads CAIGPDRSSTDTQYF. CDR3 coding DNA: TGTGCCATCGGCCCGGACAGATCCAGCACAGATACGCAGTATTTT.

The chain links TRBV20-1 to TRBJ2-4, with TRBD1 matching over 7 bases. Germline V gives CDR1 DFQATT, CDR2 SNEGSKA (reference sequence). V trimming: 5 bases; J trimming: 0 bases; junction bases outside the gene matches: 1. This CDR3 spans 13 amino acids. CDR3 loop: CSAHRGAKNIQYF. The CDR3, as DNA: TGCAGTGCTCACAGGGGAGCCAAAAACATTCAGTACTTC.

As DNA, the CDR3 is TGTGCCAGCAGTTTCGGGGGCAATGAGCAGTACTTC. Its translation is CASSFGGNEQYF. This chain connects TRBV12-3 or TRBV12-4 to TRBJ2-7; D is possibly TRBD1 or TRBD2 (6 bases each). The CDR3 sequence is 12 residues long. Trimming took off 3 bases at V and 7 bases at J, with 10 bases between the two ends.

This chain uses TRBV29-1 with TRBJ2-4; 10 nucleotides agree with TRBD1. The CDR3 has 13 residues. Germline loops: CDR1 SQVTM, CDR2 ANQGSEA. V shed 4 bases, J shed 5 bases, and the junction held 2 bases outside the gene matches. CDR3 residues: CSVAGTGENIQYF. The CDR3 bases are TGCAGCGTTGCCGGGACAGGGGAAAACATTCAGTACTTC.

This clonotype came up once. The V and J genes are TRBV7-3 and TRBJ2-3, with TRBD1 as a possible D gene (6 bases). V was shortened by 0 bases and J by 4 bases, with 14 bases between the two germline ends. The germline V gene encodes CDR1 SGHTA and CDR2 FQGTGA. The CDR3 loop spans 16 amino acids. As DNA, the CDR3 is TGTGCCAGCAGCTTAACTACACAGGGCTCATCAGATACGCAGTATTTT. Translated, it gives CASSLTTQGSSDTQYF.

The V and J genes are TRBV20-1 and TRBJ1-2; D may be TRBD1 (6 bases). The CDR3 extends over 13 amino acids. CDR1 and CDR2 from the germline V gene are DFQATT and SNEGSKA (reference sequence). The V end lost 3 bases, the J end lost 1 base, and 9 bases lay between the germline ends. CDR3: CSASGRGNYGYTF. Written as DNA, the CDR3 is TGCAGTGCTAGCGGCAGGGGTAACTATGGCTACACCTTC.

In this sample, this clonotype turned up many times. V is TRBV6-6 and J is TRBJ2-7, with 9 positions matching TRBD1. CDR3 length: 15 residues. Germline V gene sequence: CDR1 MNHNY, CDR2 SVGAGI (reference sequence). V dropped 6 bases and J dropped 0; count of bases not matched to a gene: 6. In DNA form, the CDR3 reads TGTGCCAGCAGAACGGGACAGGGTCCCTCCTACGAGCAGTACTTC. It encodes CASRTGQGPSYEQYF.

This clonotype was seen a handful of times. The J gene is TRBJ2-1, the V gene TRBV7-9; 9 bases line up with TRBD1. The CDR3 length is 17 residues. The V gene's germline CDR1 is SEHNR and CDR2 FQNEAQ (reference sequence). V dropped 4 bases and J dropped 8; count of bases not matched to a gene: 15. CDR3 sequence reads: CASSSATPGTGFYEQFF. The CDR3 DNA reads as TGTGCCAGCAGCTCCGCGACACCCGGGACAGGGTTCTATGAGCAGTTCTTC.

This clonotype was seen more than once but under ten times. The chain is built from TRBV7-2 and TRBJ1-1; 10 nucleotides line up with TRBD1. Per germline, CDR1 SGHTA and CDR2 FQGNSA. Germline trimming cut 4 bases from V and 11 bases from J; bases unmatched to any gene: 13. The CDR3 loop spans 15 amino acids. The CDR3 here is CASSYTPGTGVWAFF. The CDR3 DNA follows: TGTGCCAGCAGCTACACCCCCGGGACAGGGGTCTGGGCTTTCTTT.

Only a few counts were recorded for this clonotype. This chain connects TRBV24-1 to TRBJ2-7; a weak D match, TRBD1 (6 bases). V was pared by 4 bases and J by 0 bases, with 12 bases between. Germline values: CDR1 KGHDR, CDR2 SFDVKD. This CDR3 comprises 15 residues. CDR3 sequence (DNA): TGTGCCACCAGTGACCCCCTCAGGGGCTCCTACGAGCAGTACTTC. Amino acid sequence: CATSDPLRGSYEQYF.

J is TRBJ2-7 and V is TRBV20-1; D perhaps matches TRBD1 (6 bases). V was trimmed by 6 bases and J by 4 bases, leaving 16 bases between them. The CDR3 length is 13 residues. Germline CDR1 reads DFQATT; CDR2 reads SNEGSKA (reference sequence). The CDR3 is CSAQKTGLYEQYF. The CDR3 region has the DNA TGCAGTGCCCAAAAGACAGGCCTTTACGAGCAGTACTTC.

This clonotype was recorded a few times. The CDR3 sequence is CSVEAQESYEQYF. DNA of the CDR3: TGCAGCGTTGAAGCCCAGGAATCCTACGAGCAGTACTTC. This rearrangement joins TRBV29-1 to TRBJ2-7; D gene ambiguous. This CDR3 has 13 residues. Germline V gene sequence: CDR1 SQVTM, CDR2 ANQGSEA. Between the trimmed V and J ends, which lost 1 base and 1 base, there was a span of 8 bases.

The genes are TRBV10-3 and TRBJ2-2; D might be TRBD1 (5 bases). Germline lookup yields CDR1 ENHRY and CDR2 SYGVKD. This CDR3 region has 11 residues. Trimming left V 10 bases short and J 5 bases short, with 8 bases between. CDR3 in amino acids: CATRGTGELFF. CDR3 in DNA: TGTGCCACAAGGGGAACCGGGGAGCTGTTTTTT.